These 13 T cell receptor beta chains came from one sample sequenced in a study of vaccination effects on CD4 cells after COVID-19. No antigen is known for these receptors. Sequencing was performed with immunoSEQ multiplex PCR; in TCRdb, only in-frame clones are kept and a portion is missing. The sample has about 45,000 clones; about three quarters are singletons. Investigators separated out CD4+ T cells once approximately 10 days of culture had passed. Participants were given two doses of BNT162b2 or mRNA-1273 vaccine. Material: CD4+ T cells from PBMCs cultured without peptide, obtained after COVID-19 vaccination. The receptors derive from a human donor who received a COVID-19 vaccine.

The CDR3 DNA reads TGTGCCAGCAGCCAAGATAAGGGACGACCGTACGGTGAGCAGTTCTTC. Protein product: CASSQDKGRPYGEQFF. The rearrangement joins TRBV14 to TRBJ2-1, with D perhaps assigned TRBD1 or TRBD2 (5 bases each). CDR3 length equals 16 residues. Germline V CDR1 and CDR2: SGHDN, FVKESK. Trimming shortened V by 0 bases and J by 9 bases, and 18 bases separated the two germline ends.

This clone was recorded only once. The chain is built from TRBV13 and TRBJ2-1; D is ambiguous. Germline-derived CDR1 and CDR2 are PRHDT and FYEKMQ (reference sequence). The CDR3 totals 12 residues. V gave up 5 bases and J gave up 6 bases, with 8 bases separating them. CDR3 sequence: CASSEVSNEQFF. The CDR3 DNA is TGTGCCAGCAGCGAAGTGAGCAATGAGCAGTTCTTC.

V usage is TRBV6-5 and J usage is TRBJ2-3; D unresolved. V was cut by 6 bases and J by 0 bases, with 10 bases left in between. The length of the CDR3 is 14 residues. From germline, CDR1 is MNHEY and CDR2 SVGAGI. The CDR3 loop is CASRQTLSTDTQYF. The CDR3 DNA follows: TGTGCCAGCAGACAGACCTTAAGCACAGATACGCAGTATTTT.

CDR3 loop: CASSSNRGLNEQYF. CDR3 sequence (DNA): TGTGCCAGCAGCTCGAACAGGGGGCTCAACGAGCAGTACTTC. The chain joins TRBV11-2 to TRBJ2-7; 9 bases align to TRBD1. Germline CDR1 SGHAT, CDR2 FQNNGV. The V and J ends lost 4 bases and 5 bases, in that order; junction bases with no gene match: 6. The CDR3 totals 14 residues. The whole variable domain, remainder taken from reference TRBV11-2 and TRBJ2-7, is EAGVAQSPRYKIIEKRQSVAFWCNPISGHATLYWYQQILGQGPKLLIQFQNNGVVDDSQLPKDRFSAERLKGVDSTLKIQPAKLEDSAVYLCASSSNRGLNEQYFGPGTRLTVT.

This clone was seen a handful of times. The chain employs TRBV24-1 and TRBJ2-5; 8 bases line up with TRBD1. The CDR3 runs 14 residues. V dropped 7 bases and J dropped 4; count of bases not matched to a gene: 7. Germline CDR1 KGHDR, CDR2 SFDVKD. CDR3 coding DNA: TGTGCCACCAGGGACAGGGATTTAGGAGAGACCCAGTACTTC. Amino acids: CATRDRDLGETQYF.

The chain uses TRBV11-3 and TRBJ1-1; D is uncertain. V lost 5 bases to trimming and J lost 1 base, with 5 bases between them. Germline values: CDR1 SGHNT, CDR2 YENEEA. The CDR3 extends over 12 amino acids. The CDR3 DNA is TGTGCCAGCAGCCCCCGGAACACTGAAGCTTTCTTT. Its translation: CASSPRNTEAFF.

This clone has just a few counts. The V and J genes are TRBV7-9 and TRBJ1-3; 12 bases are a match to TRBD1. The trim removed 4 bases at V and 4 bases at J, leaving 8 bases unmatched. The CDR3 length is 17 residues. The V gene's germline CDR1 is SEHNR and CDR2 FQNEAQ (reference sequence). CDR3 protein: CASSSLGTGGRGNTIYF. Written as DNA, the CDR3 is TGTGCCAGCAGCTCCTTAGGGACAGGGGGCCGAGGAAACACCATATATTTT.

CDR3 nucleotides: TGTGCCAGCAGTGAAGGGGGTACTGGGGCCAACGTCCTGACTTTC. It encodes CASSEGGTGANVLTF. This chain links TRBV2 with TRBJ2-6; D is unresolved. V gave up 1 base and J gave up 2 bases, with 6 bases separating them. This CDR3 is 15 amino acids long. The germline CDR1 and CDR2 sequences are SNHLY and FYNNEI.

The CDR3 loop is CASSEPRELAFF. The CDR3, as DNA: TGTGCCAGCAGTGAACCCAGGGAATTAGCTTTCTTT. The chain joins TRBV6-1 to TRBJ1-1, with D maybe TRBD1 (5 bases). The germline gives CDR1 MNHNS, CDR2 SASEGT. The CDR3 contains 12 residues. Deletions cut 2 bases from V and 10 bases from J, with 11 bases between.

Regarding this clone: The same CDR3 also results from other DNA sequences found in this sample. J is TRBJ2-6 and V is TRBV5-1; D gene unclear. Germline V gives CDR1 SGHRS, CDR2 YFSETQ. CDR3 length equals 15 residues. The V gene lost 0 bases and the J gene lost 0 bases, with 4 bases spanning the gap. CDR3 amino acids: CASSLGGSGANVLTF. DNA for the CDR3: TGCGCCAGCAGCTTGGGCGGCTCTGGGGCCAACGTCCTGACTTTC.

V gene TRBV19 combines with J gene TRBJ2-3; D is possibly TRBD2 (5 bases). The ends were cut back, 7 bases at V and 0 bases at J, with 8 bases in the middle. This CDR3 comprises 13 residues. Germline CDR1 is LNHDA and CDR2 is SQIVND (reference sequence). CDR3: CASNGISTDTQYF. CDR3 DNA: TGTGCCAGTAACGGGATTAGCACAGATACGCAGTATTTT. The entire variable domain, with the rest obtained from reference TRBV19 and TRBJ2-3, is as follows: DGGITQSPKYLFRKEGQNVTLSCEQNLNHDAMYWYRQDPGQGLRLIYYSQIVNDFQKGDIAEGYSVSREKKESFPLTVTSAQKNPTAFYLCASNGISTDTQYFGPGTRLTVL.

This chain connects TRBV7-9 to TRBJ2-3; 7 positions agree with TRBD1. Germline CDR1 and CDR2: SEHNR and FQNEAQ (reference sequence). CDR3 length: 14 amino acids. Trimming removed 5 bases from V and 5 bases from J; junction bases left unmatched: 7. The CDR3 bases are TGTGCCAGCAGCAAGACAGGGAATAAAGATACGCAGTATTTT. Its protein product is CASSKTGNKDTQYF. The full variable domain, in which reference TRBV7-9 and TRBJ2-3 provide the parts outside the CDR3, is DTGVSQNPRHKITKRGQNVTFRCDPISEHNRLYWYRQTLGQGPEFLTYFQNEAQLEKSRLLSDRFSAERPKGSFSTLEIQRTEQGDSAMYLCASSKTGNKDTQYFGPGTRLTVL.

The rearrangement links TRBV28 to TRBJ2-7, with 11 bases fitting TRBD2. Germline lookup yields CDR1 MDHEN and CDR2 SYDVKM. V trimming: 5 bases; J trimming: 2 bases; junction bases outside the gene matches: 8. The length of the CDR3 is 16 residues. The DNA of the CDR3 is TGTGCCAGCAGTAGCCCGAGTAGCGGGGGGGCCTACGAGCAGTACTTC. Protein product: CASSSPSSGGAYEQYF.